This T cell receptor (beta chain) was documented in a study of beta chain features in type 1 diabetes (dated 2018 in TCRdb). At the level of the whole study: Mean age, gender distribution, total cell number and subset yield did not differ between patients and healthy donors. A total of roughly 98,000,000 sorted cells were examined across all samples, and a strong correlation was observed between cell number per subset and RNA yield. The study compared TCRB repertoires of sorted circulating CD4+ T cell subsets between recently diagnosed type 1 diabetes patients and matched healthy donors. Regulatory and stem cell-like memory subsets were isolated from only 8 patients and roughly 8 healthy donors, whereas naive and central memory subsets came from all 28 donors.

From each donor, a single peripheral blood sample of 90 to 150 mL on average was drawn into heparinised tubes. A BD FACSAria II and a panel including CD45RO, CCR7, CD25, CD127, CD95 and CD27 were used to sort naive, central memory, regulatory and stem cell-like memory CD4+ T cells. All sorted populations exceeded 95% purity. Right away, PBMCs were isolated by Lymphoprep density gradient centrifugation and were stained directly, with no culture step. Samples were stained and sorted in pairs, with one healthy donor and one patient per experiment, so that batch effects were minimized. The CDR3 spans 16 residues, from the cysteine through the phenylalanine. Here the CDR3 DNA is all that survives: 48 bases in frame from base 1. According to the germline V gene (reference sequence), CDR1 reads LNHDA and CDR2 reads SQIVND. V loses 7 bases, J loses 10 bases, and the germline ends lie 26 bases apart. A note on this clone: Its antigen target is currently unknown. The record has no base qualities; no much larger clone is one base away.

The paper's findings and limits, for the study overall: Because cDNA rather than genomic DNA was sequenced, highly expressing activated cells could have been over-represented, although no difference in activation and CD3 levels was found between groups. At VDJ recombination sites, type 1 diabetes patients had fewer insertions and more deleted nucleotides, which implies abnormalities in thymic rearrangement. PCR might favor shorter templates, but patient and control samples were amplified and corrected together, so any skew would affect both groups equally. Because small numbers of individuals were included in the HLA sub-analyses, any influence of HLA type on TCRB rearrangement was left unresolved. A moderate but significant shortening of TCRB CDR3 length was observed in type 1 diabetes patients in all four CD4+ subsets. The naive, central memory and regulatory TCRB repertoires appeared to resemble one another more closely among patients than among healthy donors.

The High Capacity cDNA Reverse Transcription Kit was used to reverse transcribe all of the isolated RNA, meaning that expressed TCRB transcripts were what got sequenced. Deep immunoSEQ sequencing was performed on naive, central memory and regulatory T cell samples, with an average of around 3.4 million total reads per sample. Sorted cells were lysed in RLT buffer and RNA was extracted with DNase-treated RNeasy Micro or Mini kits, depending on cell number. Each cell subset was processed on its own to prevent cross-contamination, while patient and healthy donor samples were processed together. The immunoSEQ multiplex PCR was used to amplify TCRB sequences from cDNA, yielding 87-bp fragments that span the CDR3 region. Sequencing of the amplicons was done on the Illumina HiSeq platform. The authors' pipeline ran thus. PCR bias was corrected computationally using synthetic template baselines, and reads within Hamming distance 2 were collapsed, with unmergeable singletons discarded. By aligning reads against IMGT, V, D and J genes, CDR3 length, and insertions or deletions at six rearrangement sites were assigned. Within each subset, clonotype counts were normalized to the number of sorted cells before true diversity and Gini coefficients were calculated with the tcR R package. Repertoire sharing was quantified using the overlap coefficient calculated on TCRB nucleotide sequences. TCRdb carries this immuneACCESS record with in-frame sequences only. Its versions omit some clonotypes, under half of them owing to an unresolved V gene in the studies checked, with the rest unexplained. That table gives V, J and clone size, and the DNA gave D and trimming. For this sample the table gives roughly 300,000 clones, of which 13% to 15% were detected only once. Clones ranked in the top ten supply 5.5% to 7.5% of the sample.

The chain was built from TRBV19 and TRBJ2-1; D gene: possibly TRBD2, on 6 matching bases. The sequenced material came from central memory CD4+ T cells from blood. This clonotype was sampled from a man aged 25 to 40 in good health. The nucleotide sequence reads TGTGCCAGTACGTTAAACCGGGGACTGGGCGCAGGCGAGCAGTTCTTC. Translated, it reads CASTLNRGLGAGEQFF.